The entry below gives a single T cell receptor beta chain sequence along with its context. What this receptor recognizes is not known. A junction end diverges from the germline sequence, so it may reflect a read error. The immunoSEQ Assay, a bias-controlled multiplex PCR, was used to amplify TCRbeta CDR3 regions from genomic DNA. From the authors' description of their analysis: The number of nucleated cells in each sample was estimated by amplification of reference gene primers within the assay. To quantify the absolute abundance of each unique TCRbeta CDR3 rearrangement, sequence reads were collapsed and filtered. For each sample, productive Simpson clonality was calculated as the square root of Simpson's diversity index across productive rearrangements. TCRdb retrieved this table from immuneACCESS and kept in-frame rearrangements only. Not all clones are present; in checked studies, unresolved V genes account for under half, and no reason is known for the remainder. The V and J calls and clone size come from that table; D and trimming were worked out from the DNA. The sample yields under 85,000 clones; approximately 88% were counted once. About 5.3% of the sample is held by the ten biggest clonotypes.

Whole blood was collected in K2EDTA tubes by collaborating institutions according to the institutions' own protocols. For TCRbeta analysis, collaborator samples were shipped as frozen whole blood, as isolated PBMCs, or as DNA extracted from either sample type. This sample is drawn from a study of blood T cell repertoires in COVID-19 (dated by TCRdb to 2020 to 2021). As for the study more broadly: Samples covering the acute and convalescent phases of COVID-19 were provided by collaborators in the United States, Italy and Spain. The material from the prospective study consisted of cDNA or gDNA derived from T cells, B-cell-depleted T cells, or PBMCs. Subjects who had been exposed to COVID-19, were actively infected with it, or had recovered from it provided the deeply sampled blood TCRbeta repertoires that made up the dataset. The repertoires were released in a freely available public database intended as a resource for research on the immune response to SARS-CoV-2. Samples were obtained from the ongoing ImmuneRACE study (first 160 participants) and from 1,254 subjects provided by 6 global collaborators. Nearly every sample came with metadata listing a de-identified subject ID, COVID-19 status, age in years and sex. Where available, HLA class I and class II types were obtained from metadata supplied by the sample provider rather than from assay-based typing.

Paper-wide results and their limitations: Clinical and demographic metadata were provided uncurated, with the amount varying by source and participant.

The CDR3, from cysteine to phenylalanine, totals 16 residues. The sequence is cut down to CDR3 DNA, 48 bases in frame from base 1. Per the germline V gene, MNHNS is the CDR1 and SASEGT is the CDR2. The clonotype originates from a woman older than 75 with active or convalescent COVID-19. Recombination connected TRBV6-1 to TRBJ2-7; 9 junctional bases match TRBD1. The sequencing input was peripheral blood. The DNA sequence follows: TGTGCCAGCAGTAAAGCGGACAGGGGAGGCCCCCACGAGCAGTACTTC. Translated, this is CASSKADRGGPHEQYF.